The clone carrying this TCR beta chain was recorded a few times. The antigen remains undetermined. From the 5' RACE reads, TCRdb called clonotypes with MiXCR, one entry per CDR3 protein. Of roughly 350,000 distinct CDR3 sequences listed, around 20% are singletons. This specimen comes from a study of T-cell memory formation after mild COVID-19. Looking at the study overall: Among the donors, TCR clusters were largely specific to each donor.

The J segment lost 0 bases and the V segment lost 5 bases, leaving 6 bases of the junction unmatched. The CDR3 is 16 residues long. Overall study results and limits: Cross-reactive memory seemingly joined, as some responding clones were found in pre-infection memory.

The rearrangement joins TRBV12-3 or TRBV12-4 to TRBJ2-3, with 9 bases that match TRBD2. The origin of this receptor is an adult woman who had mild COVID-19 (a few samples of this study predate the infection). Cell type and time point are not known. The sequenced material came from PBMCs or a T cell subset sorted from them (not recorded which). The CDR3 DNA follows: TGTGCCAGCAGTATTAGCGGGAGAGTAAGCACAGATACGCAGTATTTT. Amino acid sequence: CASSISGRVSTDTQYF.